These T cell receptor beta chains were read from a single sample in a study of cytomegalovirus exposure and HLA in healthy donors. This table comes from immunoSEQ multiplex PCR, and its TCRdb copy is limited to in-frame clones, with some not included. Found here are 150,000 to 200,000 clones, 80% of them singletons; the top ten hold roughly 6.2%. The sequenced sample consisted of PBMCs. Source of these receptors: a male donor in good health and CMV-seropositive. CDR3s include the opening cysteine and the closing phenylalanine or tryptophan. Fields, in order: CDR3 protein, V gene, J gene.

CDR3: CASSSYSPEAFF
V: TRBV7-8
J: TRBJ1-1

CDR3: CASSLGTSGIDEQYF
V: TRBV7-2
J: TRBJ2-7

CDR3: CASSLGLAAYEQYF
V: TRBV9
J: TRBJ2-7

CDR3: CAWSVLGGTEYF
V: TRBV30
J: TRBJ2-7

CDR3: CASSPSGLPNEKLFF
V: TRBV14
J: TRBJ1-4

CDR3: CASSLRGGQGDTGELFF
V: TRBV7-8
J: TRBJ2-2

CDR3: CASSWNRDEQYF
V: TRBV5-1
J: TRBJ2-7

CDR3: CASSLSTPGFQGMFF
V: TRBV28
J: TRBJ1-4

CDR3: CASTKGDGNYGYTF
V: TRBV7-9
J: TRBJ1-2

CDR3: CASSQDGTSAYNEQFF
V: TRBV4-2
J: TRBJ2-1

CDR3: CASSLGWAGVDYEQYF
V: TRBV7-8
J: -

CDR3: CASSQVYF
V: TRBV7-9
J: TRBJ1-3

CDR3: CAWGQGGPREQYF
V: TRBV30
J: TRBJ2-7

CDR3: CASSSVFAGGQEQYF
V: TRBV5-1
J: TRBJ2-7

CDR3: CASSLEGASGSVDTQYF
V: TRBV11-3
J: TRBJ2-3

CDR3: CASSSLSRPPYEQYF
V: TRBV6-5
J: TRBJ2-7

CDR3: CASSFSGQRSYNEQFF
V: TRBV27
J: TRBJ2-1

CDR3: CASSARGRAAPAFF
V: TRBV9
J: TRBJ1-1

CDR3: CASSPGISGANVLTF
V: TRBV5-8
J: TRBJ2-6

CDR3: CASAQGEWSYEQYF
V: TRBV7-8
J: TRBJ2-7

CDR3: CSVSRGSNTEAFF
V: TRBV29-1
J: TRBJ1-1

CDR3: CAWSVNRGLYTEAFF
V: TRBV30
J: TRBJ1-1

CDR3: CASGQKGPGELFF
V: TRBV14
J: TRBJ2-2

CDR3: CSVQDRGLLREHRGAVF
V: TRBV29-1
J: TRBJ2-2